Following are 30 T cell receptor beta chains from one sample sequenced in a study of shared clonotypes between healthy human individuals. Naive CD8 populations comprised CD45RO-negative cells positively selected for CCR7, excluding terminally differentiated effector memory CD45RA+ cells. The data were produced by immunoSEQ multiplex PCR, yet TCRdb's version contains in-frame clones alone and is incomplete. The sample has around 2,000,000 clones, less than 95% seen once. The sample taken for sequencing was naive CD8+ T cells sorted from blood. These receptors originate from a man younger than 30 in good health.

The gene calls are TRBV5-5 and TRBJ1-6, with D possibly matching TRBD1 (5 bases). The CDR3 has 16 residues. Germline-derived CDR1 and CDR2 are SGHKS and YYEKEE (reference sequence). V lost 5 bases, J lost 6 bases, and 18 bases lay in between. The CDR3 DNA sequence: TGTGCCAGCAGTTTTGACAGCCCTACCAGTAATTCACCCCTCCACTTT. Protein sequence: CASSFDSPTSNSPLHF.

This chain connects TRBV4-3 to TRBJ2-1; TRBD2 matches 10 bases. This CDR3 comprises 17 residues. The trim removed 2 bases at V and 4 bases at J, leaving 8 bases unmatched. Germline loops: CDR1 LGHNA, CDR2 YSLEER. The CDR3, as DNA: TGCGCCAGCAGCCAAAACTGGGGACTAGCGTTTTACAATGAGCAGTTCTTC. Translating it yields CASSQNWGLAFYNEQFF.

This chain uses TRBV4-3 with TRBJ2-7; possibly TRBD1 or TRBD2 for D (6 bases each). CDR1 LGHNA and CDR2 YSLEER come from the germline V gene. The CDR3 extends over 17 amino acids. V was pared by 0 bases and J by 0 bases, with 15 bases between. The CDR3 DNA is TGCGCCAGCAGCCAAGAAGGGGGGCCGGGGAGCTCCTACGAGCAGTACTTC. Protein product: CASSQEGGPGSSYEQYF.

The table lists this clone with a count of one. The rearrangement uses TRBV5-1 and TRBJ2-2; tentative D call: TRBD1 (5 bases). Between the trimmed V and J ends, which lost 0 bases and 8 bases, there was a span of 11 bases. CDR3 length: 14 residues. In germline, CDR1 is SGHRS, CDR2 YFSETQ. The CDR3 bases are TGCGCCAGCAGCTTGGCCCCAGGGTCGGGGGAGCTGTTTTTT. Encoded protein: CASSLAPGSGELFF.

The chain carries TRBV7-9 and TRBJ2-7; possibly TRBD1 for D (6 bases). This CDR3 has 14 residues. Germline V gene sequence: CDR1 SEHNR, CDR2 FQNEAQ (reference sequence). V was trimmed by 3 bases and J by 3 bases, leaving 12 bases between them. The CDR3 sequence: CASSFGQGNYEQYF. The CDR3 nucleotides are TGTGCCAGCAGCTTCGGCCAGGGGAACTACGAGCAGTACTTC.

The rearrangement uses TRBV4-1 and TRBJ1-3, with a tentative D call TRBD1 (5 bases). The CDR3 sequence is 15 residues long. Looked up from germline, CDR1 is MGHRA and CDR2 is YSYEKL. Trimming shortened V by 5 bases and J by 0 bases, and 11 bases separated the two germline ends. The chain's CDR3 is CASSAQQDSGNTIYF. CDR3 sequence (DNA): TGCGCCAGCAGCGCCCAACAGGACTCTGGAAACACCATATATTTT.

The gene calls are TRBV7-2 and TRBJ2-3; 7 bases match TRBD1. There are 16 residues in the CDR3. The germline V gene encodes CDR1 SGHTA and CDR2 FQGNSA. V was clipped by 5 bases and J by 2 bases; unmatched bases: 10. CDR3 sequence: CASSPTGQDHTDTQYF. As DNA, the CDR3 is TGTGCCAGCAGCCCGACAGGGCAGGACCACACAGATACGCAGTATTTT.

The chain uses TRBV30 and TRBJ1-4; possibly TRBD1 for D (5 bases). The V end lost 0 bases, the J end lost 10 bases, and 9 bases lay between the germline ends. This CDR3 has 12 residues. CDR1 is GTSNPN and CDR2 is SVGIG in the germline V gene (reference sequence). The CDR3 DNA reads as TGTGCCTGGAGTGTGCTTACAGGAAAACTGTTTTTT. Protein: CAWSVLTGKLFF.

The chain joins TRBV4-1 to TRBJ1-2; a possible D gene is TRBD1 (6 bases). The V end was cut by 5 bases, the J end by 4 bases, with 11 bases between. The CDR3 is 13 amino acids. CDR1 MGHRA and CDR2 YSYEKL come from the germline V gene. CDR3 sequence reads: CASSFGQLYGYTF. DNA for the CDR3: TGCGCCAGCAGCTTCGGACAGCTCTATGGCTACACCTTC.

The V call is TRBV5-4, the J call TRBJ2-7; tentative D call: TRBD1 (6 bases). V gave up 2 bases and J gave up 1 base, with 13 bases separating them. The CDR3 loop spans 15 amino acids. CDR1 is SGHNT, CDR2 YYREEE, per germline (reference sequence). CDR3 region: CASSFNQGHSYEQYF. As DNA, the CDR3 is TGTGCCAGCAGCTTCAACCAGGGGCATTCCTACGAGCAGTACTTC.

CDR3 DNA: TGTGCCAGCAGCCCAGACGGAGTCTATGGCTACACCTTC. As protein: CASSPDGVYGYTF. The rearrangement links TRBV14 to TRBJ1-2, with D uncertain. Trimming stripped 4 bases from V and 4 bases from J, with 10 bases between. CDR1 is SGHDN, CDR2 FVKESK, per germline. This CDR3 region has 13 residues.

The J gene is TRBJ2-7, the V gene TRBV11-2; unclear D gene. With 5 bases removed from V and 3 bases from J, the gap between germline ends came to 14 bases. The germline gives CDR1 SGHAT, CDR2 FQNNGV. The CDR3 sequence is 14 residues long. The CDR3 sequence is CASSAVFPHYEQYF. CDR3 DNA: TGTGCCAGCAGCGCCGTTTTTCCGCACTACGAGCAGTACTTC.

The chain carries TRBV6-5 and TRBJ2-3, with TRBD2 as a possible D gene (6 bases). The CDR3 consists of 16 residues. The V gene's germline CDR1 is MNHEY and CDR2 SVGAGI. V was pared by 0 bases and J by 0 bases, with 10 bases between. The CDR3 bases are TGTGCCAGCAGTTACTCGGTTAGCGGTAGCACAGATACGCAGTATTTT. Protein product: CASSYSVSGSTDTQYF.

The chain links TRBV19 to TRBJ2-5, with D perhaps TRBD1 (5 bases). This CDR3 is built from 12 residues. V lost 7 bases to trimming and J lost 5 bases, with 11 bases between them. Per germline, CDR1 LNHDA and CDR2 SQIVND (reference sequence). The CDR3 reads CASTGPEETQYF. The CDR3 DNA sequence: TGTGCCAGTACAGGGCCAGAGGAGACCCAGTACTTC. The full variable domain, with the rest looked up from reference TRBV19 and TRBJ2-5, is DGGITQSPKYLFRKEGQNVTLSCEQNLNHDAMYWYRQDPGQGLRLIYYSQIVNDFQKGDIAEGYSVSREKKESFPLTVTSAQKNPTAFYLCASTGPEETQYFGPGTRLLVL.

This clone was found once. The chain links TRBV7-3 to TRBJ2-1, with 10 bases lining up with TRBD2. The CDR3 runs 16 residues. V shed 5 bases, J shed 4 bases, and the junction held 8 bases outside the gene matches. CDR1 SGHTA and CDR2 FQGTGA come from the germline V gene. The CDR3: CASSPLAGKGYNEQFF. Written as DNA, the CDR3 is TGTGCCAGCAGCCCACTAGCGGGAAAAGGATACAATGAGCAGTTCTTC.

This chain connects TRBV14 to TRBJ2-1, with 9 bases aligning to TRBD1. The CDR3 extends over 17 amino acids. The germline gives CDR1 SGHDN, CDR2 FVKESK. J was trimmed by 3 bases and V by 1 base; bases with no gene match: 7. CDR3 in amino acids: CASSQGFGGQGYNEQFF. The CDR3 DNA reads TGTGCCAGCAGCCAAGGATTCGGGGGACAGGGCTACAATGAGCAGTTCTTC.

This chain links TRBV28 with TRBJ2-1; tentative D call: TRBD2 (6 bases). V was pared by 3 bases and J by 7 bases, with 16 bases between. The CDR3 runs 15 residues. The V gene's germline CDR1 is MDHEN and CDR2 SYDVKM. Here the CDR3 reads CASSFSSASDNEQFF. CDR3 bases: TGTGCCAGCAGTTTCTCTAGCGCCTCGGATAATGAGCAGTTCTTC.

V and J are TRBV15 and TRBJ1-2, with D possibly being TRBD1 (6 bases). The ends were cut back, 8 bases at V and 7 bases at J, with 14 bases in the middle. This CDR3 region has 12 residues. From germline, CDR1 is LNHNV and CDR2 YYDKDF (reference sequence). Written as DNA, the CDR3 is TGTGCCACCCGGACAGCGATAGGTGGCTACACCTTC. Encoded protein: CATRTAIGGYTF. The full variable domain, with the rest looked up from reference TRBV15 and TRBJ1-2, is DAMVIQNPRYQVTQFGKPVTLSCSQTLNHNVMYWYQQKSSQAPKLLFHYYDKDFNNEADTPDNFQSRRPNTSFCFLDIRSPGLGDTAMYLCATRTAIGGYTFGSGTRLTVV.

The rearrangement joins TRBV5-1 to TRBJ2-2; weak D call: TRBD1 (6 bases). The CDR3 is 15 amino acids. Germline V gene lookup returns CDR1 SGHRS and CDR2 YFSETQ. V was clipped by 5 bases and J by 6 bases, with 17 bases between them. The CDR3 DNA sequence: TGCGCCAGCAGGGAAGGACAGTTGGCTGCCGGGGAGCTGTTTTTT. Protein sequence: CASREGQLAAGELFF.

The sample holds one count of this clone. This rearrangement joins TRBV9 to TRBJ2-7; D may be TRBD2 (5 bases). This CDR3 is 14 amino acids long. The germline V gene has CDR1 SGDLS and CDR2 YYNGEE. V lost 0 bases and J 3 bases, leaving 10 bases between the germline ends. The CDR3 region has the DNA TGTGCCAGCAGCGTAGGGACTGTCGTCTACGAGCAGTACTTC. Protein: CASSVGTVVYEQYF.

This chain connects TRBV27 to TRBJ1-6; TRBD1 agrees at 12 bases. CDR3 length equals 15 residues. Germline V gene data show CDR1 as MNHEY and CDR2 as SMNVEV (reference sequence). The ends lost 8 bases at V and 10 bases at J; junction bases unmatched: 9. In DNA form, the CDR3 reads TGTGCCAGCCGTCTGGGGGGACAGGGGGCCTCACCCCTCCACTTT. This gives the protein CASRLGGQGASPLHF.

The chain links TRBV11-2 to TRBJ2-7, with 8 bases aligning to TRBD2. The CDR3 runs to 16 residues. Per germline, CDR1 SGHAT and CDR2 FQNNGV. Germline trimming cut 3 bases from V and 6 bases from J; bases unmatched to any gene: 13. CDR3 in amino acids: CASSLLSGGLLGEQYF. CDR3 DNA sequence: TGTGCCAGCAGCTTGTTAAGCGGGGGCCTTCTCGGCGAGCAGTACTTC.

This CDR3 reads CASSQNFGTFSYEQYF. CDR3 DNA sequence: TGTGCCAGCAGCCAAAACTTCGGGACGTTCTCCTACGAGCAGTACTTC. The rearrangement links TRBV7-8 to TRBJ2-7, with D tentatively TRBD1 or TRBD2 (5 bases each). The CDR3 sequence is 16 residues long. V lost 5 bases, J lost 0 bases, and 17 bases lay in between. Per the germline V gene, CDR1 is SGHVS and CDR2 is FQNEAQ.

V gene TRBV6-5 combines with J gene TRBJ1-1; 8 bases match TRBD1. V lost 2 bases, J lost 7 bases, and 6 bases stayed unmatched. CDR3 length: 14 amino acids. CDR1 is MNHEY and CDR2 is SVGAGI in the germline V gene. CDR3 coding DNA: TGTGCCAGCAGTTACGGGCAGGGGGCTATTGAAGCTTTCTTT. This sequence encodes CASSYGQGAIEAFF.

Comments on this clone: This same CDR3 is encoded by further DNA sequences in the sample. This rearrangement joins TRBV6-5 to TRBJ2-7; possibly TRBD1 for D (5 bases). Germline loops: CDR1 MNHEY, CDR2 SVGAGI. This CDR3 has 14 amino acids. V lost 0 bases, J lost 1 base, and 7 bases lay in between. CDR3 loop: CASSYSGPSYEQYF. For the CDR3, the DNA is TGTGCCAGCAGTTACTCGGGGCCGTCCTACGAGCAGTACTTC.

The CDR3 nucleotides read TGTGCCAGCAGTGAGATGGGGAACTATGGCTACACCTTC. This gives the protein CASSEMGNYGYTF. The chain is built from TRBV2 and TRBJ1-2; D unresolved. Trimming left V 3 bases short and J 2 bases short, with 7 bases between. CDR3 length: 13 residues. Germline CDR1 SNHLY, CDR2 FYNNEI.

The chain combines TRBV11-2 with TRBJ2-2; D not certain. Germline V lookup: CDR1 SGHAT, CDR2 FQNNGV. The length of the CDR3 is 14 residues. V lost 3 bases, J lost 0 bases, and 5 bases lay in between. CDR3 sequence: CASSFSSNTGELFF. The CDR3 DNA reads TGTGCCAGCAGCTTTTCTTCGAACACCGGGGAGCTGTTTTTT.

J is TRBJ2-1 and V is TRBV7-6; 11 positions agree with TRBD1. The CDR3 has 15 amino acids. Losses at the gene ends were 3 bases for V and 7 bases for J; bases not matched to a gene: 5. Germline values: CDR1 SGHVS, CDR2 FNYEAQ. The chain's CDR3 is CASSFGQGARNEQFF. CDR3 DNA sequence: TGTGCCAGCAGCTTCGGACAGGGGGCTAGGAATGAGCAGTTCTTC.

V and J are TRBV6-6 and TRBJ2-7; D is perhaps TRBD1 (6 bases). The V and J ends lost 5 bases and 3 bases respectively, with 14 bases between them. Germline CDR1 reads MNHNY; CDR2 reads SVGAGI (reference sequence). The CDR3 consists of 14 residues. The CDR3: CASSPTGFDYEQYF. In DNA form, the CDR3 reads TGTGCCAGCAGTCCAACAGGGTTCGACTACGAGCAGTACTTC.

The chain combines TRBV5-1 with TRBJ2-7; possible D gene TRBD1, 5 bases. The CDR3 extends over 13 amino acids. The V gene's germline CDR1 is SGHRS and CDR2 YFSETQ. With 4 bases removed from V and 0 bases from J, the gap between germline ends came to 8 bases. CDR3: CASSADSSYEQYF. In nucleotides, the CDR3 is TGCGCCAGCAGCGCAGACAGCTCCTACGAGCAGTACTTC. The full variable domain, with the rest looked up from reference TRBV5-1 and TRBJ2-7, is KAGVTQTPRYLIKTRGQQVTLSCSPISGHRSVSWYQQTPGQGLQFLFEYFSETQRNKGNFPGRFSGRQFSNSRSEMNVSTLELGDSALYLCASSADSSYEQYFGPGTRLTVT.